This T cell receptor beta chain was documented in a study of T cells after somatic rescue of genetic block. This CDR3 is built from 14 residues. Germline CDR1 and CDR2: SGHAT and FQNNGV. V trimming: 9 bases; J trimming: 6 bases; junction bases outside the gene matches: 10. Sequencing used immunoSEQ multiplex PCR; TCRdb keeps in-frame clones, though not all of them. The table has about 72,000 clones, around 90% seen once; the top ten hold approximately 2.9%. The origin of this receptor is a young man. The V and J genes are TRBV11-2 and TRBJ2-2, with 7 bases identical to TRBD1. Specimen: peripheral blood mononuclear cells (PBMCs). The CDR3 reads CASLRGQGAGELFF. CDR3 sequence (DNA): TGTGCCAGTTTAAGGGGCCAGGGGGCCGGGGAGCTGTTTTTT.